This TCR beta chain was documented in a study of CD8+ T cells in alopecia areata. Sequencing relied on a cDNA template that was reverse transcribed from extracted RNA. Assay: immunoSEQ multiplex PCR; the TCRdb copy retains only in-frame clones and omits some. The table lists hundreds of thousands of clones, just over 65% of them singletons, with more than 0.95% in the top ten. CDR3 length: 17 amino acids. Germline values: CDR1 SGHAT, CDR2 FQNNGV. The V gene lost 0 bases and the J gene lost 1 base, with 13 bases spanning the gap. Documented treatment: oral pan-JAK inhibitor, 5-10 mg twice daily. This receptor was taken from a human donor with alopecia areata. The input for sequencing was CD4+ T cells sorted from blood, taken between weeks 44 and 45, from a patient treated with tofacitinib. V and J are TRBV11-2 and TRBJ2-4; D may be TRBD2 (6 bases). CDR3 sequence: CASSLEIGRQAKNIQYF. In nucleotides, the CDR3 is TGTGCCAGCAGCTTAGAAATTGGGAGGCAGGCCAAAAACATTCAGTACTTC. The variable domain in full, with the rest retrieved from reference TRBV11-2 and TRBJ2-4, is EAGVAQSPRYKIIEKRQSVAFWCNPISGHATLYWYQQILGQGPKLLIQFQNNGVVDDSQLPKDRFSAERLKGVDSTLKIQPAKLEDSAVYLCASSLEIGRQAKNIQYFGAGTRLSVL.